The clone carrying this T cell receptor beta chain is labeled medium-sized based on frequency. Its matching antigen is unknown. Germline V gene lookup returns CDR1 MNHEY and CDR2 SMNVEV (reference sequence). The CDR3 length is 13 residues. This sample is part of a study of T cells expressing NK-cell markers. The wider study: Sorted T-cell subsets CD3+CD56+NKG2C+, CD3+CD56+NKG2C- and CD3+CD56-NKG2C+ were TCR beta-sequenced. Just one sequenced donor of eight was HCMV-seronegative, while seven were seropositive. General study results and limits: In five or six donors, dominant NKG2C+ clonotypes were roughly 1.0-7.0% of CD8+ T cells. No clear determination of HCMV specificity was made for expanded NKG2C+ T cell clones.

From its re-call of the 5' RACE reads, TCRdb lists each CDR3 protein once, without DNA. The table lists under 200 distinct CDR3 sequences, with approximately 83% in the top ten. The rearrangement links TRBV27 to TRBJ1-1; TCRdb selects TRBD1, and the lack of DNA leaves this call unchecked. Source material: blood T cells: a sorted CD56 or NKG2C T cell subset, CD4+ or CD8+ T cells, or bulk PBMC T cells (not recorded which). The origin of this receptor is a woman aged 18-70 years in good health. The CDR3 is CASSLGGLTEAFF.